This entry lists 8 T cell receptor beta chains sequenced from one sample in a study of T cells in localized non-small cell lung cancer. The assay was immunoSEQ multiplex PCR, and TCRdb's table has in-frame clones only and misses some. The sample has a few thousand clones; approximately 25% are singletons. Source: lung tumor tissue, taken before any cancer treatment. These receptors were obtained from a male donor older than 55 with stage I lung adenocarcinoma.

This chain connects TRBV6-8 to TRBJ1-2; 8 positions match TRBD1. The CDR3 is made up of 15 amino acids. V lost 0 bases to trimming and J lost 8 bases; unmatched junction nucleotides: 8. Germline values: CDR1 MNHGY, CDR2 SAAAGT. The CDR3 nucleotides are TGTGCCAGCAGTTACTCCAGGACAGGGCGTGCGGGCTACACCTTC. Protein sequence: CASSYSRTGRAGYTF.

This clone was seen only a few times. Here the CDR3 reads CASRGGTETEAFF. In DNA form, the CDR3 reads TGCGCCAGCCGGGGCGGGACGGAGACTGAAGCTTTCTTT. This chain joins TRBV23-1 and TRBJ1-1; weak D call: TRBD1 (5 bases). TRBV23-1 falls under the ORF class, with uncertain function. Trimming shortened V by 8 bases and J by 5 bases, and 15 bases separated the two germline ends. The CDR3 totals 13 residues.

This rearrangement joins TRBV2 to TRBJ2-7; D possibly corresponds to TRBD2 (6 bases). Germline lookup yields CDR1 SNHLY and CDR2 FYNNEI. Deletions cut 6 bases from V and 0 bases from J, with 18 bases between. This CDR3 has 16 residues. CDR3 loop: CASRPPPGLNSYEQYF. CDR3 nucleotide sequence: TGTGCCAGCAGACCTCCTCCGGGACTGAACTCCTACGAGCAGTACTTC.

This sequence joins TRBV10-2 and TRBJ2-3; weak D call: TRBD1 (7 bases). V lost 6 bases to trimming and J lost 2 bases, with 15 bases between them. Germline CDR1 is WSHSY and CDR2 is SAAADI. The CDR3 runs to 15 residues. The CDR3 here is CASSQGGGDTDTQYF. Written as DNA, the CDR3 is TGCGCCAGCAGCCAGGGGGGTGGTGACACAGATACGCAGTATTTT.

This clone was counted a few times. The chain has TRBV28 and TRBJ2-7, with D possibly TRBD1 on 6 matching bases. There are 15 residues in the CDR3. The V gene lost 4 bases and the J gene lost 2 bases, with 15 bases spanning the gap. CDR1 and CDR2 from the germline V gene are MDHEN and SYDVKM. DNA of the CDR3: TGTGCCAGCAGTTACACAGGGTCCGGAGCCTACGAGCAGTACTTC. This encodes CASSYTGSGAYEQYF.

The V call is TRBV14, the J call TRBJ2-2, with 11 nucleotides matching TRBD2. There are 16 residues in the CDR3. The ends lost 6 bases at V and 3 bases at J; junction bases unmatched: 6. Per germline, CDR1 SGHDN and CDR2 FVKESK. This CDR3 is CASSPSGRRDTGELFF. CDR3 DNA sequence: TGTGCCAGCAGTCCTAGCGGGAGGCGGGACACCGGGGAGCTGTTTTTT.

The V call is TRBV11-3, the J call TRBJ2-2; TRBD2 is a possible D gene (6 bases). Trimming took 6 bases from V and 6 from J, leaving 20 bases between them. From germline, CDR1 is SGHNT and CDR2 YENEEA. The CDR3 runs to 16 residues. The CDR3 region has the DNA TGTGCCAGCAGTAATCGGGGGACCAGCGCCGCCGGGGAGCTGTTTTTT. Amino acids: CASSNRGTSAAGELFF.

By share, this clone ranks as large. CDR3 in amino acids: CASRQDRGYYEQYF. In nucleotides, the CDR3 is TGTGCAAGTCGCCAGGACAGGGGGTACTACGAGCAGTACTTC. This chain uses TRBV12-2 with TRBJ2-7; the DNA was not used to check the table's D call, TRBD1. TRBV12-2 is a pseudogene. The length of the CDR3 is 14 residues.